The 18 T cell receptor beta chains below were found in one sample sequenced in a study of blood T cell repertoires in COVID-19. Generated by immunoSEQ multiplex PCR, the TCRdb table keeps only in-frame clones and is missing some. The top ten hold just over 8% of the sample, which has around 500,000 clones, 88% seen once. Material for sequencing was PBMCs or T cells enriched from blood (not recorded which). The receptors stem from a woman in her sixties or seventies who had recovered from COVID-19.

The rearrangement links TRBV7-9 to TRBJ2-2; TRBD2 agrees at 7 bases. Trimming cost V 5 bases and J 2 bases; bases outside gene matches: 5. The CDR3 runs to 15 residues. Germline loops: CDR1 SEHNR, CDR2 FQNEAQ (reference sequence). In DNA, the CDR3 is TGTGCCAGCAGCGCGCGGGACTATAACACCGGGGAGCTGTTTTTT. Residues: CASSARDYNTGELFF. Full variable domain (rest looked up from reference TRBV7-9 and TRBJ2-2): DTGVSQNPRHKITKRGQNVTFRCDPISEHNRLYWYRQTLGQGPEFLTYFQNEAQLEKSRLLSDRFSAERPKGSFSTLEIQRTEQGDSAMYLCASSARDYNTGELFFGEGSRLTVL.

This rearrangement joins TRBV30 to TRBJ1-1, with D hard to call. Germline V gene sequence: CDR1 GTSNPN, CDR2 SVGIG (reference sequence). V lost 2 bases to trimming and J lost 1 base, with 8 bases between them. This CDR3 comprises 13 residues. CDR3 DNA sequence: TGTGCCTGGAGTCCCATCGGGAACACTGAAGCTTTCTTT. This gives the protein CAWSPIGNTEAFF. Based on the CDR3 plus reference TRBV30 and TRBJ1-1, the full variable domain is SQTIHQWPATLVQPVGSPLSLECTVEGTSNPNLYWYRQAAGRGLQLLFYSVGIGQISSEVPQNLSASRPQDRQFILSSKKLLLSDSGFYLCAWSPIGNTEAFFGQGTRLTVV.

The chain recombines TRBV6-5 with TRBJ1-4, with D possibly TRBD1 on 5 matching bases. The length of the CDR3 is 13 residues. CDR1 MNHEY and CDR2 SVGAGI come from the germline V gene. V lost 8 bases, J lost 8 bases, and 15 bases lay in between. The CDR3: CASGSQGWEKLFF. The CDR3 region has the DNA TGTGCCAGCGGCTCGCAGGGTTGGGAAAAACTGTTTTTT.

The rearrangement links TRBV7-9 to TRBJ2-3; 8 bases align to TRBD2. The CDR3 consists of 17 residues. The germline V gene encodes CDR1 SEHNR and CDR2 FQNEAQ (reference sequence). The ends lost 2 bases at V and 6 bases at J; junction bases unmatched: 13. This CDR3 is CASSLIGSGGNQDTQYF. The CDR3 DNA sequence: TGTGCCAGCAGCTTAATAGGGAGCGGGGGTAATCAGGATACGCAGTATTTT. Combining the CDR3 with reference TRBV7-9 and TRBJ2-3 gives the whole variable domain DTGVSQNPRHKITKRGQNVTFRCDPISEHNRLYWYRQTLGQGPEFLTYFQNEAQLEKSRLLSDRFSAERPKGSFSTLEIQRTEQGDSAMYLCASSLIGSGGNQDTQYFGPGTRLTVL.

The V call is TRBV2, the J call TRBJ2-7, with 11 bases lining up with TRBD1. J gave up 2 bases and V 5 bases, and 8 bases lay outside the gene matches. The CDR3 has 16 residues. Looked up from germline, CDR1 is SNHLY and CDR2 is FYNNEI. The chain's CDR3 is CASSPGQGARPYEQYV. CDR3 nucleotides: TGTGCCAGCAGTCCAGGACAGGGGGCACGACCCTACGAGCAGTACGTC.

The gene calls are TRBV5-1 and TRBJ2-2; 8 bases map to TRBD1. This CDR3 has 19 residues. V lost 3 bases to trimming and J lost 6 bases; unmatched junction nucleotides: 19. CDR1 and CDR2 from the germline V gene are SGHRS and YFSETQ. For the CDR3, the DNA is TGCGCCAGCAGCTATATTTCTGGGTTTGGACAGGGCAATGCCGGGGAGCTGTTTTTT. This translates into CASSYISGFGQGNAGELFF.

This chain joins TRBV24-1 and TRBJ1-2; 7 bases line up with TRBD1. Germline CDR1 and CDR2: KGHDR and SFDVKD. The V and J ends lost 2 bases and 5 bases, in that order; junction bases with no gene match: 10. The CDR3 extends over 16 amino acids. This CDR3 reads CATSDSRTGLAYGYTF. In DNA form, the CDR3 reads TGTGCCACCAGTGATTCCCGGACAGGTCTAGCTTATGGCTACACCTTC.

V gene TRBV7-2 combines with J gene TRBJ1-3; D unresolved. Germline-derived CDR1 and CDR2 are SGHTA and FQGNSA. The CDR3 has 14 residues. Trimming shortened V by 5 bases and J by 8 bases, and 16 bases separated the two germline ends. This CDR3 reads CASSPHVSRDTIYF. As DNA, the CDR3 is TGTGCCAGCAGCCCCCATGTGAGTCGGGACACCATATATTTT.

This clone was observed a handful of times. This chain joins TRBV4-1 and TRBJ1-3; tentatively, D is TRBD1 (6 bases). V gave up 0 bases and J gave up 0 bases, with 15 bases separating them. This CDR3 is built from 18 residues. Germline CDR1 and CDR2: MGHRA and YSYEKL. The CDR3 reads CASSQDLGRGDSGNTIYF. CDR3 nucleotide sequence: TGCGCCAGCAGCCAAGATCTTGGCAGGGGCGACTCTGGAAACACCATATATTTT.

The CDR3 loop is CASSQDPPDYSGNTIYF. DNA for the CDR3: TGTGCCAGCAGCCAAGACCCGCCAGACTACTCTGGAAACACCATATATTTT. This sequence joins TRBV14 and TRBJ1-3; no reliable D call. The CDR3 loop spans 17 amino acids. In germline, CDR1 is SGHDN, CDR2 FVKESK. Trimming took off 0 bases at V and 0 bases at J, with 12 bases between the two ends. Based on the CDR3 plus reference TRBV14 and TRBJ1-3, the full variable domain is EAGVTQFPSHSVIEKGQTVTLRCDPISGHDNLYWYRRVMGKEIKFLLHFVKESKQDESGMPNNRFLAERTGGTYSTLKVQPAELEDSGVYFCASSQDPPDYSGNTIYFGEGSWLTVV.

V usage is TRBV25-1 and J usage is TRBJ2-1; D is unclear. Trimming cost V 6 bases and J 0 bases, with 9 bases left between them. The CDR3 contains 14 residues. Germline assignment: CDR1 MGHDK and CDR2 SYGVNS. The DNA for the CDR3 is TGTGCCAGCAGCAGGATAAACTCCTACAATGAGCAGTTCTTC. Translation: CASSRINSYNEQFF.

V and J are TRBV2 and TRBJ1-6, with 9 nucleotides matching TRBD1. This CDR3 is built from 16 residues. The germline gives CDR1 SNHLY, CDR2 FYNNEI. V was pared by 6 bases and J by 7 bases, with 10 bases of the junction left unmatched. The CDR3 nucleotides are TGTGCCAGCAGGGAACAGGGGGCGATAAACAATTCACCCCTCCACTTT. It yields the protein CASREQGAINNSPLHF.

This clone was counted between two and nine times. The chain combines TRBV3-1 (or the pseudogene TRBV3-2) with TRBJ2-1; a weak D match, TRBD2 (6 bases). This CDR3 has 14 residues. Looked up from germline, CDR1 is LGHDT and CDR2 is YNNKEL (reference sequence). Trimming took 3 bases from V and 6 from J, leaving 12 bases between them. CDR3 amino acids: CASSHAGGSNEQFF. CDR3 nucleotide sequence: TGTGCCAGCAGCCATGCTGGGGGGTCCAATGAGCAGTTCTTC.

The CDR3 protein is CATSRPGFGYGYTF. In DNA, the CDR3 is TGTGCCACCAGCAGACCAGGGTTCGGCTATGGCTACACCTTC. V usage is TRBV15 and J usage is TRBJ1-2; perhaps TRBD1 as D (5 bases). This CDR3 is built from 14 residues. V lost 2 bases and J lost 4, with 11 bases in between. Germline V gene data show CDR1 as LNHNV and CDR2 as YYDKDF (reference sequence).

The chain couples TRBV2 to TRBJ1-5; tentative D call: TRBD1 (5 bases). The CDR3 extends over 13 amino acids. CDR1 SNHLY and CDR2 FYNNEI come from the germline V gene. Trimming took off 6 bases at V and 5 bases at J, with 11 bases between the two ends. CDR3 region: CASSGGAYQPQHF. CDR3 nucleotide sequence: TGTGCCAGCAGCGGAGGGGCCTATCAGCCCCAGCATTTT.

This clone was found once. The chain joins TRBV10-3 to TRBJ2-1; D is perhaps TRBD2 (5 bases). The CDR3 loop spans 16 amino acids. Trimming removed 6 bases at V and 4 bases at J, with 19 bases between. Germline V gene lookup returns CDR1 ENHRY and CDR2 SYGVKD. The CDR3 sequence: CAISRGQREQYNEQFF. In DNA, the CDR3 is TGTGCCATCAGCCGAGGGCAACGGGAACAATACAATGAGCAGTTCTTC.

This chain connects TRBV28 to TRBJ2-7; the match to TRBD2 covers 9 bases. The germline gives CDR1 MDHEN, CDR2 SYDVKM. J gave up 0 bases and V 6 bases, and 3 bases lay outside the gene matches. The CDR3 extends over 14 amino acids. CDR3 sequence (DNA): TGTGCCAGCAGAAGCGGGGGGACCTCCTACGAGCAGTACTTC. Encoded protein: CASRSGGTSYEQYF. The full variable domain, completed using reference TRBV28 and TRBJ2-7, is DVKVTQSSRYLVKRTGEKVFLECVQDMDHENMFWYRQDPGLGLRLIYFSYDVKMKEKGDIPEGYSVSREKKERFSLILESASTNQTSMYLCASRSGGTSYEQYFGPGTRLTVT.

V and J are TRBV5-1 and TRBJ1-4; D may be TRBD1 (5 bases). The V gene lost 2 bases and the J gene lost 8 bases, with 10 bases spanning the gap. The CDR3 loop spans 13 amino acids. In germline, CDR1 is SGHRS, CDR2 YFSETQ. DNA for the CDR3: TGCGCCAGCAGCTTAGGGGATTCAGAAAAACTGTTTTTT. It yields the protein CASSLGDSEKLFF.